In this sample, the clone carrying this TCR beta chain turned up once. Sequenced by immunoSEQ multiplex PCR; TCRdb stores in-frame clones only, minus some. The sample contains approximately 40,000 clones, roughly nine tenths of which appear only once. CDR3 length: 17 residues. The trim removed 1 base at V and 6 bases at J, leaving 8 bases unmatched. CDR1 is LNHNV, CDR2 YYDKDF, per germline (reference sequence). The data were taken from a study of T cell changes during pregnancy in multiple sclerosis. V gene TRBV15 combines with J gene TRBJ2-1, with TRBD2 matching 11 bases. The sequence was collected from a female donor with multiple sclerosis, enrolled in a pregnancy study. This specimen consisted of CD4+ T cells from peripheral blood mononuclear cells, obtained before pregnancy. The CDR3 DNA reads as TGTGCCACCAGCAGAGGGGTAGCGGGAGGGCAAATCAATGAGCAGTTCTTC. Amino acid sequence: CATSRGVAGGQINEQFF.